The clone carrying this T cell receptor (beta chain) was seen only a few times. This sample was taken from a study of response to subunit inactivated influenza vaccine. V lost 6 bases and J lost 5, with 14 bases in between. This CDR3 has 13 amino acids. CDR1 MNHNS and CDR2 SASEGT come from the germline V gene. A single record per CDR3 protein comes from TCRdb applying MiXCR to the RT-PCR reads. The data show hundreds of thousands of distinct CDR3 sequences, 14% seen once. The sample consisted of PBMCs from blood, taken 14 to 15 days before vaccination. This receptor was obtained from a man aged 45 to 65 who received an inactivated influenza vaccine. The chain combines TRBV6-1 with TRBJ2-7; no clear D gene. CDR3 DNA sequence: TGTGCCAGCAGCCACGAGTGGTGGGACGAGCAGTACTTC. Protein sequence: CASSHEWWDEQYF.